The present T cell receptor beta chain was sequenced within a study of OX40 agonist ivuxolimab in advanced cancers. The J segment lost 5 bases and the V segment lost 7 bases, leaving 11 bases of the junction unmatched. The CDR3 covers 16 residues. Germline V gives CDR1 PRHDT, CDR2 FYEKMQ (reference sequence). Any history of autoimmune disease or systemic immunosuppression disqualified patients. The timepoints at which blood was sampled were baseline, cycle 4 day 1, and cycle 7 day 1. Assay used: immunoSEQ multiplex PCR; TCRdb lists only in-frame clones, some missing. The sample shows about 64,000 clones, approximately 78% of them seen only once.

Sequenced here: CD4+ or CD8+ T cells sorted from blood, sampled in a trial of the OX40 agonist ivuxolimab. V usage is TRBV13 and J usage is TRBJ2-3; 11 nucleotides agree with TRBD2. The origin of this receptor is an adult with an advanced solid tumor such as melanoma, head and neck, liver or kidney cancer. The chain's CDR3 is CASTPPGTSGRDTQYF. CDR3 DNA: TGTGCCAGCACCCCACCCGGGACTAGCGGACGAGATACGCAGTATTTT.